This TCR beta chain appears in the sequencing data of a study of cytotoxic CD8 clonotypes in ibrutinib-treated CLL. Study in general: Mean values per sample were a few hundred thousand productive templates and 94,082 productive rearrangements.

This clone was seen only once. Its antigen is unknown. Points from the study as a whole: Clonality showed a rise at ibrutinib response that reversed toward baseline at progression. Public clonotypes (which were uncommon) either contracted or remained stable on treatment.

Trimming pared 0 bases from V and 3 bases from J, leaving 11 bases between. CDR1 and CDR2 (germline): MGHRA, YSYEKL. The CDR3 consists of 15 residues. Using immunoSEQ multiplex PCR, the repertoire was profiled, and TCRdb retains in-frame clones only, with some absent. The top ten hold approximately 6% of the sample, which has hundreds of thousands of clones, about 64% seen once. This TCR came from a human donor with chronic lymphocytic leukemia. The material was PBMCs, obtained after 36 months of ibrutinib treatment. The V and J genes are TRBV4-1 and TRBJ1-2; D is uncertain. DNA of the CDR3: TGCGCCAGCAGCCAAGAGAGGGTTGGCGACTATGGCTACACCTTC. This translates into CASSQERVGDYGYTF.